A single sample is the source of the 6 T cell receptor beta chains below, sequenced in a study of T cells in Graves' hyperthyroidism and ophthalmopathy (dated by TCRdb to about 2019). Libraries were made using multiplex PCR. The instrument was an Illumina HiSeq 2000. The TCR beta CDR3 regions were amplified from RNA transcripts. The first round of RT-PCR for the TCR CDR3 was performed with the HTBI primer set and the Qiagen OneStep RT-PCR kit. TCRdb cleaned the public reads at Q25 with fastp, built clones with MiXCR and kept in-frame beta chains. Under each unique CDR3 protein, matching rows form one entry showing the most common genes and DNA. Recorded for this sample are under 600,000 distinct CDR3 sequences; roughly a sixth of them occurred a single time. The leading ten clones occupy 3% to 4% of the sample. The source material was blood. The receptors shown here come from a woman aged 40 to 50 with Graves' ophthalmopathy.

This clonotype was seen many times. The V gene is TRBV2, the J gene TRBJ2-7; 7 bases map to TRBD2. This CDR3 has 15 residues. CDR1 is SNHLY and CDR2 is FYNNEI in the germline V gene. V was pared by 6 bases and J by 0 bases, with 8 bases of the junction left unmatched. CDR3 residues: CASRGSSGSSYEQYF. The CDR3 coding sequence is TGTGCCAGCAGGGGCTCTAGCGGCAGCTCCTACGAGCAGTACTTC.

This chain joins TRBV2 and TRBJ2-5; TRBD2 agrees at 10 bases. Germline CDR1 and CDR2: SNHLY and FYNNEI. CDR3 length: 14 amino acids. Trimming cost V 5 bases and J 5 bases; bases outside gene matches: 5. Here the CDR3 reads CASSSSGRGETQYF. CDR3 bases: TGTGCCAGCAGTTCCAGCGGGAGGGGGGAGACCCAGTACTTC.

This clonotype has a handful of counts. The gene calls are TRBV7-3 and TRBJ1-3; TRBD1 agrees at 8 bases. The CDR3 totals 15 residues. V shed 4 bases and J 0 bases; nucleotides not matched to a gene: 2. The germline V gene has CDR1 SGHTA and CDR2 FQGTGA. DNA of the CDR3: TGTGCCAGCAGCTCGACAGGGGACTCTGGAAACACCATATATTTT. This encodes CASSSTGDSGNTIYF.

The sample holds many counts of this clonotype. V is TRBV6-1 and J is TRBJ2-2; TRBD1 matches at 7 bases. CDR1 and CDR2 (germline): MNHNS, SASEGT. V trimming: 8 bases; J trimming: 5 bases; junction bases outside the gene matches: 17. This CDR3 has 17 residues. The CDR3 loop reads CASDGSTGTEVTGELFF. The CDR3 DNA reads as TGTGCCAGCGATGGATCGACCGGGACAGAAGTTACCGGGGAGCTGTTTTTT.

This clonotype appeared a few times. This chain joins TRBV3-1 and TRBJ2-2; 12 bases are shared with TRBD2. The length of the CDR3 is 19 residues. The germline gives CDR1 LGHDT, CDR2 YNNKEL (reference sequence). V was pared by 1 base and J by 2 bases, with 8 bases of the junction left unmatched. The CDR3 spells CASSQGLAGVFGNTGELFF. For the CDR3, the DNA is TGTGCCAGCAGCCAAGGACTAGCGGGAGTTTTTGGCAACACCGGGGAGCTGTTTTTT. Drawing the rest from reference TRBV3-1 and TRBJ2-2, the complete variable domain is DTAVSQTPKYLVTQMGNDKSIKCEQNLGHDTMYWYKQDSKKFLKIMFSYNNKELIINETVPNRFSPKSPDKAHLNLHINSLELGDSAVYFCASSQGLAGVFGNTGELFFGEGSRLTVL.

This clonotype was observed at least ten times. The chain combines TRBV30 with TRBJ1-2, with D possibly being TRBD1 (5 bases). This CDR3 region has 13 residues. Trimming removed 2 bases from V and 6 bases from J, with 13 bases in between. The germline CDR1 and CDR2 sequences are GTSNPN and SVGIG (reference sequence). CDR3 protein: CAWSITRGNGYTF. The CDR3 bases are TGTGCCTGGAGTATAACACGGGGCAATGGCTACACCTTC. The full variable domain, rest sourced from reference TRBV30 and TRBJ1-2, is SQTIHQWPATLVQPVGSPLSLECTVEGTSNPNLYWYRQAAGRGLQLLFYSVGIGQISSEVPQNLSASRPQDRQFILSSKKLLLSDSGFYLCAWSITRGNGYTFGSGTRLTVV.